This TCR beta chain stems from a study of T cells in Graves' hyperthyroidism and ophthalmopathy (dated by TCRdb to the late 2010s). Regarding the study in general: Peripheral blood samples were taken at initial diagnosis, before any treatment was given. To identify distinguishing TCR V-J signatures, a discovery cohort of around 100 patients was used, comprising 40 to 45 with Graves' ophthalmopathy and some 60 with stable Graves' hyperthyroidism. Whether ophthalmopathy could be predicted prospectively was tested in an independent validation cohort made up of approximately 19 hyperthyroidism patients plus 17 patients who later progressed to ophthalmopathy. The 100 or so discovery patients were randomly split 7:3 into training and test sets. In addition, the study compared T-cell repertoires in thyroid tissue and in blood from roughly 6 Graves' hyperthyroidism patients. After blood sampling, hyperthyroidism patients were treated with methimazole at a starting dose of 30 mg daily, and ophthalmopathy patients were treated with high-dose intravenous methylprednisolone. The paper reports TCR Vbeta CDR3 sequencing of over 120 peripheral blood samples: over 40 ophthalmopathy, 75 to 80 hyperthyroidism and around 17 progressor patients. On the study overall, not on this receptor specifically: Most expanded thyroid clonotypes (frequency above 0.001) were also detected in blood, a finding suggesting that blood repertoires may reflect thyroid immune responses. A model built on a 13 V-J signature distinguished ophthalmopathy from stable hyperthyroidism, reaching 87.88% sensitivity and approximately 81% specificity in cross-validation and 80%/75% in testing. Sample size was not statistically predetermined, and blinding of investigators to group allocation was not performed. In validation, the model predicted progression to ophthalmopathy a median of about 5.9 months before onset, with around 70% sensitivity and about 72% specificity.

Inclusive of the bounding cysteine and phenylalanine, the CDR3 is 15 residues long. Only CDR3 DNA is held: 45 bases, read in frame from base 1. V is shortened by 1 base, J by 6 bases, and the region joining them spans 13 bases. Hyperthyroidism patients were newly diagnosed, had a disease duration of under 2 months, and were aged 18 to 65 years. Exclusion was applied to patients with uncontrolled infections, other autoimmune diseases, pregnancy or lactation. Clinical symptoms, serum thyroxine and TRAb, thyroid ultrasound, and orbital computed tomography formed the basis for the diagnoses. For progressor patients, blood was drawn at the first diagnosis of hyperthyroidism, before any ophthalmopathy symptoms had appeared. PBMCs were separated from roughly 10 ml of fresh peripheral blood using Ficoll-Paque density gradient centrifugation. Progressor patients were first diagnosed with Graves' hyperthyroidism and then developed ophthalmopathy during follow-up. Total RNA was extracted with Trizol reagent, and quality was checked on an Agilent 2100 Bioanalyzer.

This clonotype has ten or more counts. Its antigen is currently not known. No quality values exist for individual bases; no much larger clone is one base distant. The TCR beta CDR3 regions were amplified from RNA transcripts. For the first round of RT-PCR on the TCR CDR3, the HTBI primer set was used together with the Qiagen OneStep RT-PCR kit. Libraries were constructed in a second round of multiplex PCR, after which size selection and purification were performed. Libraries were sequenced paired-end with 100 bp reads on an Illumina HiSeq2000. The original methods were these. SOAPnuke was used to process the raw data, with reads discarded if the reads contained adapters or uncalled bases, had a mean Phred below 15, or lacked an exact constant-primer or identifier match. High-quality paired reads were merged using COPE v1.2.5, and each unique nucleotide sequence was defined as a clonotype. MiTCR v1.1 was used to align the clonotypes against IMGT TRBV, TRBD and TRBJ reference segments. Only V-J combinations with frequency above 0.0001, covering roughly 99% of repertoires, were analysed. A TCS score was defined as the ratio between F50 (clonal expansion) and ExV (chaos), using BLOSUM62-based TCRdist between CDR3 peptides within each V-J. Welch's t-statistics and random forest reduced fewer than 550 V-J features to roughly 13, which were used in a naive Bayes classifier (R e1071). The public reads were run again by TCRdb, first through fastp at Q25 and then through MiXCR, and only productive beta chains were kept. Rows are unified per CDR3 protein, each entry keeping the most common DNA and genes. It is TCRdb's table, rather than the study itself, that gives the V and J calls and clone size. The sample table shows hundreds of thousands of distinct CDR3 sequences, and approximately 19% are seen once. Of the sample, 16% is held by the ten largest clones.

The sample comprised blood. The chain is encoded by TRBV12-3 or TRBV12-4 joined to TRBJ1-5, with the D gene not confidently named. The clonotype was recovered from a woman aged 45-65 years with Graves' hyperthyroidism that later progressed to Graves' ophthalmopathy. Here is the DNA: TGTGCCAGCAGTTTAGATGTATCGGGTTTTCAGCCCCAGCATTTT. Protein translation: CASSLDVSGFQPQHF.